Presented here are 26 T cell receptor beta chains from one specimen sequenced in a study of blood T cell repertoires in COVID-19. Using immunoSEQ multiplex PCR, the repertoire was profiled, and TCRdb retains in-frame clones only, with some absent. Of about 150,000 clones detected, roughly 80% appear once; the ten largest clones hold roughly 0.56%. Material: peripheral blood. The origin of the receptors is a man aged 55 to 70 with acute or convalescent COVID-19.

This sequence joins TRBV25-1 and TRBJ2-3; 7 nucleotides match TRBD1. Germline values: CDR1 MGHDK, CDR2 SYGVNS. The CDR3 totals 15 residues. The V gene end was trimmed by 5 bases and the J gene end by 1 base; junction bases not matched to a gene: 6. The CDR3 protein is CASSQGGVRTDTQYF. The CDR3 DNA reads TGTGCCAGCAGTCAAGGGGGCGTCCGCACAGATACGCAGTATTTT.

This chain links TRBV6-5 with TRBJ1-2; a possible D gene is TRBD1 (5 bases). This CDR3 comprises 13 residues. CDR1 MNHEY and CDR2 SVGAGI come from the germline V gene. V was clipped by 6 bases and J by 4 bases, with 12 bases between them. CDR3 coding DNA: TGTGCCAGCAGGGCGCCAGGGATCTATGGCTACACCTTC. It specifies CASRAPGIYGYTF.

V usage is TRBV5-8 and J usage is TRBJ1-5; perhaps TRBD1 as D (6 bases). The CDR3 extends over 15 amino acids. The germline V gene encodes CDR1 SGHTS and CDR2 YDEGEE. V lost 4 bases, J lost 5 bases, and 16 bases lay in between. The CDR3 reads CASSAGQLADQPQHF. The CDR3 nucleotides read TGTGCCAGCAGCGCCGGACAGCTCGCAGATCAGCCCCAGCATTTT.

The chain uses TRBV7-2 and TRBJ2-7; 9 bases fit TRBD1. Trimming at V came to 4 bases and at J to 0 bases, leaving 4 bases not matched to a gene. Per the germline V gene, CDR1 is SGHTA and CDR2 is FQGNSA. CDR3 length equals 15 residues. The CDR3 here is CASSSPDRGSYEQYF. CDR3 in DNA: TGTGCCAGCAGCTCCCCGGACAGGGGCTCCTACGAGCAGTACTTC. Variable domain in full (rest from reference TRBV7-2 and TRBJ2-7): GAGVSQSPSNKVTEKGKDVELRCDPISGHTALYWYRQSLGQGLEFLIYFQGNSAPDKSGLPSDRFSAERTGGSVSTLTIQRTQQEDSAVYLCASSSPDRGSYEQYFGPGTRLTVT.

This chain connects TRBV7-2 to TRBJ1-1; D gene unclear. Trimming pared 1 base from V and 0 bases from J, leaving 9 bases between. The CDR3 spans 15 residues. Germline V lookup: CDR1 SGHTA, CDR2 FQGNSA. This CDR3 reads CASSLERSLNTEAFF. In DNA, the CDR3 is TGTGCCAGCAGCTTAGAGCGCAGTCTGAACACTGAAGCTTTCTTT. Full variable domain (outside the CDR3, taken from reference TRBV7-2 and TRBJ1-1): GAGVSQSPSNKVTEKGKDVELRCDPISGHTALYWYRQSLGQGLEFLIYFQGNSAPDKSGLPSDRFSAERTGGSVSTLTIQRTQQEDSAVYLCASSLERSLNTEAFFGQGTRLTVV.

The genes are TRBV7-2 and TRBJ2-1, with D possibly matching TRBD2 (5 bases). The CDR3 consists of 14 residues. With 4 bases removed from V and 4 bases from J, the gap between germline ends came to 11 bases. Per the germline V gene, CDR1 is SGHTA and CDR2 is FQGNSA. CDR3 residues: CASSSRELYNEQFF. The CDR3 region has the DNA TGTGCCAGCAGCTCCCGGGAACTGTACAATGAGCAGTTCTTC.

This clone was detected a few times. The J gene is TRBJ1-1, the V gene TRBV2; a weak D match, TRBD1 (5 bases). V was trimmed by 6 bases and J by 5 bases, leaving 13 bases between them. The length of the CDR3 is 13 residues. Germline V gene data show CDR1 as SNHLY and CDR2 as FYNNEI. In nucleotides, the CDR3 is TGTGCCAGCAGGGGCAGGGAGGGGACTGAAGCTTTCTTT. Protein: CASRGREGTEAFF.

Worth noting for this clone: An end of the junction differs from the germline gene, which may be a read error. V gene TRBV10-3 combines with J gene TRBJ1-5, with 9 bases fitting TRBD1. Germline assignment: CDR1 ENHRY and CDR2 SYGVKD. This CDR3 has 16 amino acids. The CDR3 protein is CAGRQGTGRGNQPQHF. The DNA for the CDR3 is TGCGCCGGCAGGCAGGGGACAGGGAGGGGCAATCAGCCCCAGCATTTT.

This sequence joins TRBV19 and TRBJ1-1; TRBD1 agrees at 7 bases. With 7 bases clipped from V and 5 bases from J, the junction kept 7 bases outside the gene matches. The CDR3 length is 13 residues. Per the germline V gene, CDR1 is LNHDA and CDR2 is SQIVND (reference sequence). The CDR3 DNA sequence: TGTGCCAGTACTGGCAGGGGGTTTACTGAAGCTTTCTTT. It translates to CASTGRGFTEAFF.

As DNA, the CDR3 is TGCAGTGCTAGTCGAGGATACCGGGACAGGGTTAAAGAGCAGTACTTC. Its protein product is CSASRGYRDRVKEQYF. The rearrangement links TRBV20-1 to TRBJ2-7; 9 bases map to TRBD1. The junction had 16 bases not matched to a gene; V was cut back by 3 bases and J by 7 bases. This CDR3 is built from 16 residues. CDR1 and CDR2 from the germline V gene are DFQATT and SNEGSKA (reference sequence).

V usage is TRBV5-6 and J usage is TRBJ2-3; TRBD1 matches 9 bases. The germline V gene encodes CDR1 SGHDT and CDR2 YYEEEE. With V trimmed by 1 base and J by 0 bases, 3 bases remained unmatched. The CDR3 runs 16 residues. The CDR3 DNA reads TGTGCCAGCAGCTTGCCGGGACAGGGTAGCACAGATACGCAGTATTTT. This sequence encodes CASSLPGQGSTDTQYF. Full variable domain (rest looked up from reference TRBV5-6 and TRBJ2-3): DAGVTQSPTHLIKTRGQQVTLRCSPKSGHDTVSWYQQALGQGPQFIFQYYEEEERQRGNFPDRFSGHQFPNYSSELNVNALLLGDSALYLCASSLPGQGSTDTQYFGPGTRLTVL.

The chain recombines TRBV11-2 with TRBJ1-1; the D gene is possibly TRBD1 (5 bases). The germline gives CDR1 SGHAT, CDR2 FQNNGV. CDR3 size: 14 residues. Trimming took off 0 bases at V and 3 bases at J, with 8 bases between the two ends. The DNA of the CDR3 is TGTGCCAGCAGCTTAGATCGGGGGGACACTGAAGCTTTCTTT. As protein: CASSLDRGDTEAFF. Based on the CDR3 plus reference TRBV11-2 and TRBJ1-1, the full variable domain is EAGVAQSPRYKIIEKRQSVAFWCNPISGHATLYWYQQILGQGPKLLIQFQNNGVVDDSQLPKDRFSAERLKGVDSTLKIQPAKLEDSAVYLCASSLDRGDTEAFFGQGTRLTVV.

The CDR3 coding sequence is TGTGCCAGCAGCGTCCGGACAGGGGATTTTGGAAACACCATATATTTT. This translates into CASSVRTGDFGNTIYF. The chain links TRBV9 to TRBJ1-3, with 9 bases lining up with TRBD1. This CDR3 is built from 16 residues. Germline-derived CDR1 and CDR2 are SGDLS and YYNGEE. V shed 2 bases and J 3 bases; nucleotides not matched to a gene: 6. The full variable domain, in which reference TRBV9 and TRBJ1-3 provide the parts outside the CDR3, is DSGVTQTPKHLITATGQRVTLRCSPRSGDLSVYWYQQSLDQGLQFLIQYYNGEERAKGNILERFSAQQFPDLHSELNLSSLELGDSALYFCASSVRTGDFGNTIYFGEGSWLTVV.

This chain connects TRBV10-3 to TRBJ1-2; D gene ambiguous. The CDR3 covers 14 residues. The V gene lost 3 bases and the J gene lost 7 bases, with 15 bases spanning the gap. CDR1 and CDR2 from the germline V gene are ENHRY and SYGVKD. This CDR3 reads CAISDLNLPGGYTF. In DNA, the CDR3 is TGTGCCATCAGTGACCTGAATCTTCCCGGTGGCTACACCTTC.

The V and J genes are TRBV11-2 and TRBJ1-6; D not certain. Trimming left V 6 bases short and J 9 bases short, with 12 bases between. The CDR3 extends over 13 amino acids. Germline V gene data show CDR1 as SGHAT and CDR2 as FQNNGV. In nucleotides, the CDR3 is TGTGCCAGCAGTGAGGGTTTCGCTTCACCCCTCCACTTT. This gives the protein CASSEGFASPLHF.

The chain is built from TRBV15 and TRBJ2-7, with 7 bases matching TRBD2. The germline V gene has CDR1 LNHNV and CDR2 YYDKDF (reference sequence). The CDR3 extends over 12 amino acids. V lost 8 bases to trimming and J lost 3 bases; unmatched junction nucleotides: 4. The CDR3 reads CATGRGSYEQYF. The CDR3 DNA is TGTGCCACCGGGCGCGGGAGCTACGAGCAGTACTTC.

V gene TRBV5-6 combines with J gene TRBJ1-5, with a possible D match to TRBD1 (6 bases). From germline, CDR1 is SGHDT and CDR2 YYEEEE. Trimming cost V 3 bases and J 0 bases, with 10 bases left between them. This CDR3 is built from 15 residues. This CDR3 reads CASSSQGNSNQPQHF. The CDR3 bases are TGTGCCAGCAGCTCCCAGGGGAATAGCAATCAGCCCCAGCATTTT.

V and J are TRBV3-1 (or the pseudogene TRBV3-2) and TRBJ2-7, with TRBD2 identical over 8 bases. Trimming at V came to 4 bases and at J to 2 bases, leaving 7 bases not matched to a gene. This CDR3 has 15 amino acids. Germline values: CDR1 LGHDT, CDR2 YNNKEL (reference sequence). CDR3 DNA sequence: TGTGCCAGCAGCCTCCGGTCCGGGGGGGCCTACGAGCAGTACTTC. Protein product: CASSLRSGGAYEQYF.

The V and J genes are TRBV2 and TRBJ2-1; D remains unclear. The V gene's germline CDR1 is SNHLY and CDR2 FYNNEI. This CDR3 contains 12 residues. Between the trimmed V and J ends, which lost 6 bases and 7 bases, there was a span of 10 bases. The CDR3 loop reads CASSPARNEQFF. In DNA, the CDR3 is TGTGCCAGCAGCCCAGCCAGGAATGAGCAGTTCTTC.

In this sample, this clone turned up once. This rearrangement joins TRBV6-2 or TRBV6-3 to TRBJ1-2; 9 nucleotides agree with TRBD1. CDR3 length: 17 residues. V lost 4 bases, J lost 5 bases, and 14 bases stayed unmatched. The V gene's germline CDR1 is MNHEY and CDR2 SVGEGT. CDR3 coding DNA: TGTGCCAGCAGTTCCTTTACAGGGGGCTGGGACCCTTATGGCTACACCTTC. Its protein is CASSSFTGGWDPYGYTF.

As regards this clone: The junction departs from the called germline gene at one end, perhaps through a read error. The CDR3 sequence is CATSREQGGPYEQYF. CDR3 in DNA: TGTGCCACCAGCCGAGAACAGGGGGGGCCCTACGAGCAGTACTTC. This chain links TRBV15 with TRBJ2-7; tentative D call: TRBD1 (8 bases). The germline V gene has CDR1 LNHNV and CDR2 YYDKDF (reference sequence). CDR3 length: 15 residues.

This clone has just one count. The chain recombines TRBV6-6 with TRBJ2-7, with D uncertain. Deletions cut 5 bases from V and 2 bases from J, with 4 bases between. This CDR3 is 11 amino acids long. Looked up from germline, CDR1 is MNHNY and CDR2 is SVGAGI (reference sequence). The CDR3 DNA reads as TGTGCCAGCAGTCCGGCCTACGAGCAGTACTTC. Translating it yields CASSPAYEQYF.

This chain uses TRBV12-3 or TRBV12-4 with TRBJ1-2; D is possibly TRBD1 (5 bases). Trimming shortened V by 5 bases and J by 8 bases, and 15 bases separated the two germline ends. The CDR3 is made up of 13 amino acids. CDR3 nucleotides: TGTGCCAGCAGTCACAGGTACCGCTCCGGCTACACCTTC. It specifies CASSHRYRSGYTF.

This rearrangement joins TRBV4-1 to TRBJ2-2; a possible D gene is TRBD2 (5 bases). Germline loops: CDR1 MGHRA, CDR2 YSYEKL. V was trimmed by 1 base and J by 1 base, leaving 7 bases between them. The CDR3 has 15 residues. CDR3: CASSQGERNTGELFF. CDR3 nucleotide sequence: TGCGCCAGCAGCCAAGGGGAGAGGAACACCGGGGAGCTGTTTTTT.

V gene TRBV4-2 combines with J gene TRBJ2-1; maybe TRBD1 (5 bases). This CDR3 is built from 14 residues. V lost 0 bases to trimming and J lost 8 bases, with 11 bases between them. Germline lookup yields CDR1 LGHNA and CDR2 YNFKEQ. CDR3 bases: TGTGCCAGCAGCCAAGATAGTAGGGGTTATGAGCAGTTCTTC. It codes for CASSQDSRGYEQFF.

This clone was observed a single time. The chain employs TRBV7-2 and TRBJ2-7; 9 nucleotides line up with TRBD2. The junction had 6 bases not matched to a gene; V was cut back by 5 bases and J by 4 bases. Germline values: CDR1 SGHTA, CDR2 FQGNSA. There are 14 residues in the CDR3. In DNA, the CDR3 is TGTGCCAGCAGCAGGGGGCTAGCGGGATACGAGCAGTACTTC. It is translated as CASSRGLAGYEQYF.